Listed here are 25 T cell receptor beta chains from one sample, sequenced in a study of beta chain features in type 1 diabetes. Study-wide findings and caveats: Researchers report that Type 1 diabetes patients had moderately but significantly shorter TCRB CDR3s across all four CD4+ subsets.

The authors reverse transcribed all of the isolated RNA, so sequencing captured expressed TCRB transcripts. TCRdb keeps only in-frame clones here, not all; method: immunoSEQ multiplex PCR. The sample lists more than 250,000 clones, roughly 22% occurring once. Which antigens these TCRs recognize remains unknown. The sample taken for sequencing was naive CD4+ T cells from blood. These receptors were collected from a woman aged 40-49 years with type 1 diabetes.

This clone was counted only a few times. Other DNA sequences in this sample translate to the same CDR3. The gene calls are TRBV14 and TRBJ1-2; 9 positions match TRBD1. V was clipped by 4 bases and J by 8 bases; unmatched bases: 5. This CDR3 is 13 amino acids long. Germline CDR1 SGHDN, CDR2 FVKESK. The CDR3 sequence is CASSPRTGDGYTF. The CDR3 DNA is TGTGCCAGCAGCCCCCGGACAGGGGACGGCTACACCTTC.

V gene TRBV25-1 combines with J gene TRBJ2-1; 7 bases agree with TRBD2. CDR3 length: 13 amino acids. V trimming: 10 bases; J trimming: 9 bases; junction bases outside the gene matches: 12. The V gene's germline CDR1 is MGHDK and CDR2 SYGVNS. CDR3 in DNA: TGTGCCATGGGGCGGGAGTTGGTGGGTGAGCAGTTCTTC. Encoded protein: CAMGRELVGEQFF.

This clone was observed a few times. The chain is built from TRBV29-1 and TRBJ2-3, with 10 nucleotides matching TRBD1. Germline lookup yields CDR1 SQVTM and CDR2 ANQGSEA. CDR3 length: 11 residues. The CDR3 coding sequence is TGCGGGACAGGGGTGGCAGATACGCAGTATTTT. Translation gives CGTGVADTQYF.

The genes are TRBV29-1 and TRBJ1-2, with 12 bases lining up with TRBD1. Germline V gene data show CDR1 as SQVTM and CDR2 as ANQGSEA. The CDR3 length is 16 residues. Unmatched junction bases numbered 9, after V lost 7 bases and J lost 0 bases. This CDR3 is CSAGPGTGGPNYGYTF. CDR3 DNA sequence: TGCAGCGCCGGACCCGGGACAGGGGGCCCTAACTATGGCTACACCTTC. The complete variable domain, with remaining parts taken from reference TRBV29-1 and TRBJ1-2, reads SAVISQKPSRDICQRGTSLTIQCQVDSQVTMMFWYRQQPGQSLTLIATANQGSEATYESGFVIDKFPISRPNLTFSTLTVSNMSPEDSSIYLCSAGPGTGGPNYGYTFGSGTRLTVV.

The CDR3 bases are TGCGCCAGCAGCTTGGTTCCGGAGAGAAATTCACCCCTCCACTTT. Translated: CASSLVPERNSPLHF. This chain joins TRBV5-1 and TRBJ1-6; D remains unclear. The CDR3 spans 15 residues. The V end lost 0 bases, the J end lost 7 bases, and 11 bases lay between the germline ends. The germline gives CDR1 SGHRS, CDR2 YFSETQ. Full variable domain (rest looked up from reference TRBV5-1 and TRBJ1-6): KAGVTQTPRYLIKTRGQQVTLSCSPISGHRSVSWYQQTPGQGLQFLFEYFSETQRNKGNFPGRFSGRQFSNSRSEMNVSTLELGDSALYLCASSLVPERNSPLHFGNGTRLTVT.

The CDR3 loop reads CASSVTGRANEKLFF. CDR3 DNA: TGTGCCAGCAGCGTTACAGGGCGAGCTAATGAAAAACTGTTTTTT. J is TRBJ1-4 and V is TRBV9, with a tentative D call TRBD1 (6 bases). Germline values: CDR1 SGDLS, CDR2 YYNGEE. This CDR3 spans 15 amino acids. V shed 2 bases and J shed 3 bases, with 11 bases lying between them.

This clone was recorded a few times. The chain couples TRBV28 to TRBJ2-1; 7 bases are a match to TRBD1. V was clipped by 7 bases and J by 3 bases; unmatched bases: 9. The CDR3 is made up of 15 amino acids. Germline CDR1 reads MDHEN; CDR2 reads SYDVKM. The CDR3 bases are TGTGCCAGCACCCAAGGGGACAGCCTCTACAATGAGCAGTTCTTC. As protein: CASTQGDSLYNEQFF.

Only a few counts were recorded for this clone. This chain joins TRBV15 and TRBJ1-2; D is uncertain. Germline lookup yields CDR1 LNHNV and CDR2 YYDKDF (reference sequence). V shed 0 bases and J shed 2 bases, with 10 bases lying between them. The CDR3 has 15 amino acids. Written as DNA, the CDR3 is TGTGCCACCAGCAGAGATAGCCCCCAGAACTATGGCTACACCTTC. This encodes CATSRDSPQNYGYTF.

V gene TRBV7-9 combines with J gene TRBJ1-4, with 8 bases fitting TRBD1. CDR1 SEHNR and CDR2 FQNEAQ come from the germline V gene (reference sequence). This CDR3 has 14 residues. The V and J ends lost 5 bases and 7 bases, in that order; junction bases with no gene match: 6. This chain's CDR3 is CASSLGQASEKLFF. CDR3 in DNA: TGTGCCAGCAGCCTGGGACAGGCGAGTGAAAAACTGTTTTTT.

The rearrangement joins TRBV18 to TRBJ1-5; D is uncertain. Trimming pared 4 bases from V and 5 bases from J, leaving 6 bases between. This CDR3 is 12 amino acids long. From germline, CDR1 is KGHSH and CDR2 LQKENI. CDR3: CASSRDYQPQHF. The CDR3 DNA reads TGTGCCAGCTCACGAGACTATCAGCCCCAGCATTTT.

The CDR3 sequence is CASSPSMNTEAFF. The CDR3 DNA reads as TGTGCCAGCAGCCCATCAATGAACACTGAAGCTTTCTTT. The rearrangement joins TRBV14 to TRBJ1-1; D unclear. V lost 4 bases, J lost 0 bases, and 6 bases lay in between. Per germline, CDR1 SGHDN and CDR2 FVKESK. The CDR3 covers 13 residues.

With respect to this clone: Other DNA sequences within the sample encode an identical CDR3. The chain is built from TRBV5-6 and TRBJ1-2, with 7 bases fitting TRBD1. Germline CDR1 and CDR2: SGHDT and YYEEEE. Germline trimming cut 4 bases from V and 2 bases from J; bases unmatched to any gene: 2. The CDR3 length is 13 residues. CDR3 in amino acids: CASSPDRNYGYTF. CDR3 nucleotide sequence: TGTGCCAGCAGCCCGGACAGGAACTATGGCTACACCTTC.

A few counts support this clone. The chain employs TRBV2 and TRBJ1-5; 7 bases fit TRBD1. Trimming cost V 6 bases and J 7 bases; bases outside gene matches: 6. The germline V gene has CDR1 SNHLY and CDR2 FYNNEI. The CDR3 is made up of 13 amino acids. CDR3 DNA sequence: TGTGCCAGCAGGGGGACAGTCGGACAGCCCCAGCATTTT. This codes for CASRGTVGQPQHF. Together with reference TRBV2 and TRBJ1-5, the CDR3 gives the full variable domain: EPEVTQTPSHQVTQMGQEVILRCVPISNHLYFYWYRQILGQKVEFLVSFYNNEISEKSEIFDDQFSVERPDGSNFTLKIRSTKLEDSAMYFCASRGTVGQPQHFGDGTRLSIL.

This clone was seen a handful of times. The genes are TRBV14 and TRBJ2-7; D is unresolved. Germline V gene sequence: CDR1 SGHDN, CDR2 FVKESK. With 7 bases removed from V and 3 bases from J, the gap between germline ends came to 10 bases. The CDR3 is made up of 12 amino acids. CDR3 in amino acids: CASKASGYEQYF. The CDR3 region has the DNA TGTGCCAGCAAAGCATCGGGCTACGAGCAGTACTTC.

This clone has just a few counts. Within the sample, other DNA sequences also encode this same CDR3. This sequence joins TRBV9 and TRBJ2-1; TRBD2 matches at 8 bases. This CDR3 contains 15 residues. Per germline, CDR1 SGDLS and CDR2 YYNGEE. V lost 2 bases and J lost 4; bases outside the gene matches: 5. The CDR3 spells CASSVGAGGYNEQFF. CDR3 sequence (DNA): TGTGCCAGCAGCGTCGGGGCGGGAGGATACAATGAGCAGTTCTTC.

V and J are TRBV14 and TRBJ2-3, with unresolved D. The CDR3 is 14 residues long. Per germline, CDR1 SGHDN and CDR2 FVKESK. Trimming cost V 4 bases and J 5 bases, with 13 bases left between them. CDR3 DNA sequence: TGTGCCAGCAGCCTTTCCCCAGGTGGAGATACGCAGTATTTT. Protein sequence: CASSLSPGGDTQYF.

This clone was seen a handful of times. This chain uses TRBV30 with TRBJ1-1; D is possibly TRBD1 (6 bases). CDR1 GTSNPN and CDR2 SVGIG come from the germline V gene (reference sequence). With 2 bases removed from V and 4 bases from J, the gap between germline ends came to 14 bases. The CDR3 sequence is 14 residues long. Here the CDR3 DNA reads TGTGCCTGGAGTACTACAGGGTCGGGCACTGAAGCTTTCTTT. It translates to CAWSTTGSGTEAFF.

The V call is TRBV19, the J call TRBJ1-6; D call uncertain. CDR3 length equals 13 residues. Germline CDR1 LNHDA, CDR2 SQIVND (reference sequence). The V and J ends lost 0 bases and 7 bases respectively, with 4 bases between them. This chain's CDR3 is CASSIEENSPLHF. The CDR3, as DNA: TGTGCCAGTAGTATAGAGGAGAATTCACCCCTCCACTTT.

This clone was recorded a few times. CDR3 DNA sequence: TGTGCCAGCAGCTTAGAGGGGTCCTCCTACGAGCAGTACTTC. Translation: CASSLEGSSYEQYF. The chain uses TRBV7-9 and TRBJ2-7, with D possibly being TRBD1 (5 bases). CDR1 SEHNR and CDR2 FQNEAQ come from the germline V gene (reference sequence). The V and J ends lost 1 base and 0 bases respectively, with 7 bases between them. This CDR3 region has 14 residues.

The V gene is TRBV7-9, the J gene TRBJ2-3; weak D call: TRBD2 (6 bases). This CDR3 has 14 residues. Germline V gives CDR1 SEHNR, CDR2 FQNEAQ (reference sequence). Trimming took 5 bases from V and 1 from J, leaving 10 bases between them. CDR3 sequence (DNA): TGTGCCAGCAGCGGGGGAGGAGGCACAGATACGCAGTATTTT. It encodes CASSGGGGTDTQYF.

The chain links TRBV15 to TRBJ2-1; D possibly corresponds to TRBD2 (5 bases). In germline, CDR1 is LNHNV, CDR2 YYDKDF (reference sequence). With 9 bases removed from V and 6 bases from J, the gap between germline ends came to 18 bases. The CDR3 contains 14 residues. Written as DNA, the CDR3 is TGTGCCACGCGGGCTGGGCGTAACCCCAATGAGCAGTTCTTC. As protein: CATRAGRNPNEQFF.

This clone was detected a few times. In DNA, the CDR3 is TGCAGCGCGACCCACCTCGGCGGGAACACTGAAGCTTTCTTT. Its translation: CSATHLGGNTEAFF. The V and J genes are TRBV29-1 and TRBJ1-1; D ambiguous. The V end lost 7 bases, the J end lost 1 base, and 16 bases lay between the germline ends. This CDR3 is 14 amino acids long. Germline values: CDR1 SQVTM, CDR2 ANQGSEA.

This clone was seen more than once but under ten times. V and J are TRBV7-9 and TRBJ1-1; D is undetermined. The CDR3 loop spans 13 amino acids. Germline V gene lookup returns CDR1 SEHNR and CDR2 FQNEAQ (reference sequence). The V end was cut by 5 bases, the J end by 4 bases, with 11 bases between. The CDR3 is CASSETSRTEAFF. Here the CDR3 DNA reads TGTGCCAGCAGCGAGACATCTCGCACTGAAGCTTTCTTT. Combining the CDR3 with reference TRBV7-9 and TRBJ1-1 gives the whole variable domain DTGVSQNPRHKITKRGQNVTFRCDPISEHNRLYWYRQTLGQGPEFLTYFQNEAQLEKSRLLSDRFSAERPKGSFSTLEIQRTEQGDSAMYLCASSETSRTEAFFGQGTRLTVV.

This clone has more than one count but fewer than ten. V and J are TRBV29-1 and TRBJ2-1; D not resolved. The CDR3 is made up of 15 amino acids. The germline V and J ends were trimmed by 1 base and 6 bases, with 16 bases remaining between them. The germline V gene encodes CDR1 SQVTM and CDR2 ANQGSEA. The CDR3: CSVEVLSQVGNEQFF. As DNA, the CDR3 is TGCAGCGTTGAAGTTTTGAGTCAGGTGGGCAATGAGCAGTTCTTC.

This rearrangement joins TRBV5-6 to TRBJ1-1; TRBD1 aligns across 8 bases. The germline V gene has CDR1 SGHDT and CDR2 YYEEEE. V was pared by 4 bases and J by 4 bases, with 9 bases of the junction left unmatched. The CDR3 spans 15 residues. The CDR3 region is CASSIGQGYTTEAFF. The CDR3 region has the DNA TGTGCCAGCAGCATAGGACAGGGATATACCACTGAAGCTTTCTTT.